This T cell receptor (beta chain) was identified in a study of blood T cell repertoires in COVID-19. Study in general: The samples span acute and convalescent COVID-19 from the United States, Italy and Spain. T cells, B-cell-depleted T cells, or PBMCs provided the cDNA or gDNA that served as material.

CDR3 length: 19 residues. The V segment lost 6 bases and the J segment 7 bases; nucleotides outside the gene matches: 15. CDR1 and CDR2 from the germline V gene are LNHDA and SQIVND (reference sequence). Per the study methods: Amplification with reference gene primers provided the estimates of nucleated cell counts. TCRdb's copy holds only in-frame clones and misses some; the assay was immunoSEQ multiplex PCR. V and J calls and clone size are given by that table; D and trimming were obtained from the DNA. The repertoire holds around 300,000 clones, around 87% seen once, with 1% in the top ten. The receptor was derived from a man aged 50-59 years with active or convalescent COVID-19. The gene calls are TRBV19 and TRBJ2-1, with 16 bases identical to TRBD2. Sequenced input: peripheral blood. In DNA form, the CDR3 reads TGTGCCAGTAGCACATCCCCGGGACTAGCGGGGGGGCCGCAGAATGAGCAGTTCTTC. As protein: CASSTSPGLAGGPQNEQFF.